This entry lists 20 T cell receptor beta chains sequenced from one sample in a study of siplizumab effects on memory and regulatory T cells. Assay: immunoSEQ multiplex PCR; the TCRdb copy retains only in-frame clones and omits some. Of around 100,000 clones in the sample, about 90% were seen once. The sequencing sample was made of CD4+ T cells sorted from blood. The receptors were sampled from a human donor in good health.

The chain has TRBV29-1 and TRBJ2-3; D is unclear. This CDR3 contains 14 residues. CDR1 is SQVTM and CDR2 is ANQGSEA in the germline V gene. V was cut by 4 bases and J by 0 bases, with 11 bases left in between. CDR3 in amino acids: CSVGLGLSTDTQYF. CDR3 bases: TGCAGCGTTGGGTTGGGCCTTAGCACAGATACGCAGTATTTT.

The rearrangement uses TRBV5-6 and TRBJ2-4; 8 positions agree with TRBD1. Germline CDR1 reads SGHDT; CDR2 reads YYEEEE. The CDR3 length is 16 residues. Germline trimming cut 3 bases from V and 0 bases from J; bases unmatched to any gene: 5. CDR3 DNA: TGTGCCAGCAGCTATAGGACAGGGTTAGCCAAAAACATTCAGTACTTC. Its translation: CASSYRTGLAKNIQYF.

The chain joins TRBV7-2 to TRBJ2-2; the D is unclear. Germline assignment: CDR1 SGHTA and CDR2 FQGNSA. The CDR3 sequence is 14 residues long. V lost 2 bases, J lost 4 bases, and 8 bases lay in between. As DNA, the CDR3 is TGTGCCAGCAGCTTACCCAAGGGCACCGGGGAGCTGTTTTTT. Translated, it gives CASSLPKGTGELFF.

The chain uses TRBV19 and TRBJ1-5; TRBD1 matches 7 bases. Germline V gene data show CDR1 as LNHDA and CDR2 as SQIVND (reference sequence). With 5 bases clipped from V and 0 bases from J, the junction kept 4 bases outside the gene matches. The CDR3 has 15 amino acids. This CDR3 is CASSRGQSSNQPQHF. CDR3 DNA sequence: TGTGCCAGTAGTCGGGGACAGAGTAGCAATCAGCCCCAGCATTTT.

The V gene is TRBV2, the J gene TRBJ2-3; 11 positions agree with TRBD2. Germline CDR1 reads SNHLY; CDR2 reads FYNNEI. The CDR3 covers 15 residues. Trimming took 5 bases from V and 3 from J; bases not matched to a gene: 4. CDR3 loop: CASSLGLADTDTQYF. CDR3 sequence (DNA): TGTGCCAGCAGTCTGGGACTAGCGGATACAGATACGCAGTATTTT.

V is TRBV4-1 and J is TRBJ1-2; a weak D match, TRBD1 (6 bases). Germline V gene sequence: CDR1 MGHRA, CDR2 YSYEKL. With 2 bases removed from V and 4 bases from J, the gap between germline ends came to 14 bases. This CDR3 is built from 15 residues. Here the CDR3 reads CASSQLRGAVYGYTF. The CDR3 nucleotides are TGCGCCAGCAGCCAACTACGGGGGGCTGTCTATGGCTACACCTTC.

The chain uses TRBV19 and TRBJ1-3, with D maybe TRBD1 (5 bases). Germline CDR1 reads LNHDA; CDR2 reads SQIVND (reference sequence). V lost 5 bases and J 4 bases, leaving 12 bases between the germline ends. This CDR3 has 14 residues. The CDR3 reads CASSPGTEGNTIYF. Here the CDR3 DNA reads TGTGCCAGTAGTCCAGGGACCGAAGGAAACACCATATATTTT.

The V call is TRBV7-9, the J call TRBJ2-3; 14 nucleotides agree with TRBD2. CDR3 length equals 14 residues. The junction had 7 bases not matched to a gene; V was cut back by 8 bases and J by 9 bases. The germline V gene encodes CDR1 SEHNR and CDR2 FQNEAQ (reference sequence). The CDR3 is CASQTSGGVQTQYF. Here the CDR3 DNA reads TGTGCCAGCCAGACTAGCGGGGGGGTACAGACGCAGTATTTT.

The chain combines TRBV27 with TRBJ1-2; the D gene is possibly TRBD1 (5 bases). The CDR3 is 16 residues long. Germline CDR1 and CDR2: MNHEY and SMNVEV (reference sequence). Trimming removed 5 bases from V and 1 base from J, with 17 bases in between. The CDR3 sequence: CASSPGEGRFNYGYTF. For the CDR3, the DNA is TGTGCCAGCAGTCCGGGGGAGGGTCGGTTTAACTATGGCTACACCTTC.

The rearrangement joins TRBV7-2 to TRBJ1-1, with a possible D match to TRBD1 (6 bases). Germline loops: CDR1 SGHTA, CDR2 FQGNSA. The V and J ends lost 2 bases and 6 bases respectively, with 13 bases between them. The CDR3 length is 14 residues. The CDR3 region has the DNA TGTGCCAGCAGCTTACTAAGGGGGGCATCTGAAGCTTTCTTT. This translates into CASSLLRGASEAFF.

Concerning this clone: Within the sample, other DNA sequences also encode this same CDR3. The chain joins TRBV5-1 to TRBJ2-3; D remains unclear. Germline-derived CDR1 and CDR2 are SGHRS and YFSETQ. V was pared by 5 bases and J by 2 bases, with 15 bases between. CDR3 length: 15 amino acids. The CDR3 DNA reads TGCGCCAGCAGTCGAGAAAGGGTCCCCACAGATACGCAGTATTTT. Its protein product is CASSRERVPTDTQYF.

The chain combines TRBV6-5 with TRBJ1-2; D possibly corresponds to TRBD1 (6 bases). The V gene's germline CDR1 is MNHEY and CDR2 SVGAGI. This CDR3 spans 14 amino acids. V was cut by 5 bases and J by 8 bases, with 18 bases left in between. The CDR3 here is CASSPMGAQRGYTF. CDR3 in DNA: TGTGCCAGCAGTCCCATGGGGGCTCAAAGGGGCTACACCTTC.

CDR3 sequence: CASSFAGPGELFF. The CDR3 DNA sequence: TGCGCCAGCAGCTTTGCAGGCCCCGGGGAGCTGTTTTTT. The V and J genes are TRBV5-1 and TRBJ2-2; D uncertain. V lost 2 bases and J 6 bases, leaving 8 bases between the germline ends. The CDR3 loop spans 13 amino acids. CDR1 and CDR2 from the germline V gene are SGHRS and YFSETQ. Supplemented by reference TRBV5-1 and TRBJ2-2, the full variable domain reads KAGVTQTPRYLIKTRGQQVTLSCSPISGHRSVSWYQQTPGQGLQFLFEYFSETQRNKGNFPGRFSGRQFSNSRSEMNVSTLELGDSALYLCASSFAGPGELFFGEGSRLTVL.

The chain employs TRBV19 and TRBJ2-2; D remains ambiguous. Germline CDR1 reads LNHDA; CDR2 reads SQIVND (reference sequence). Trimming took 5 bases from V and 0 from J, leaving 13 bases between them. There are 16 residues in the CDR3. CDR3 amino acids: CASSELTVANTGELFF. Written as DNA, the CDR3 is TGTGCCAGTAGTGAACTGACGGTCGCGAACACCGGGGAGCTGTTTTTT.

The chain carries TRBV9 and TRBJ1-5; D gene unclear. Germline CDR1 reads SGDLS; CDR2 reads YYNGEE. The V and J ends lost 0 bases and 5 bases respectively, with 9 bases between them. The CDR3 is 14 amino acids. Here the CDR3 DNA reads TGTGCCAGCAGCGTAGAGGGCGGGGATCAGCCCCAGCATTTT. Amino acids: CASSVEGGDQPQHF. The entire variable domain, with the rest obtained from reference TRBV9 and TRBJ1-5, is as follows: DSGVTQTPKHLITATGQRVTLRCSPRSGDLSVYWYQQSLDQGLQFLIQYYNGEERAKGNILERFSAQQFPDLHSELNLSSLELGDSALYFCASSVEGGDQPQHFGDGTRLSIL.

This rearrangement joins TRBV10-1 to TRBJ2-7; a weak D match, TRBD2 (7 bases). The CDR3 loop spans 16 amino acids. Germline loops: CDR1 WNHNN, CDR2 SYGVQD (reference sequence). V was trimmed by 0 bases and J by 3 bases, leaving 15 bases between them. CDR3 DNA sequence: TGCGCCAGCAGTGAGTCAACGGGGGGCCGAATCTACGAGCAGTACTTC. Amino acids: CASSESTGGRIYEQYF.

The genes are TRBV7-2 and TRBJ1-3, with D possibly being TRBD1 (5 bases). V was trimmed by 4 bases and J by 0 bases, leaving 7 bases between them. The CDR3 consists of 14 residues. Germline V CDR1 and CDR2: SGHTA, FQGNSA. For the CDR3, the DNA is TGTGCCAGCAGCTGGGGGAGCTCTGGAAACACCATATATTTT. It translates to CASSWGSSGNTIYF.

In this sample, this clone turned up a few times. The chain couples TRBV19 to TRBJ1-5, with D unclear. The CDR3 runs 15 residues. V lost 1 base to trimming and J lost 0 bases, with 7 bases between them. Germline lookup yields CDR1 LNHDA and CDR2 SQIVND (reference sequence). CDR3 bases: TGTGCCAGTAGTATAGTAGGTAATAGCAATCAGCCCCAGCATTTT. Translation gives CASSIVGNSNQPQHF.

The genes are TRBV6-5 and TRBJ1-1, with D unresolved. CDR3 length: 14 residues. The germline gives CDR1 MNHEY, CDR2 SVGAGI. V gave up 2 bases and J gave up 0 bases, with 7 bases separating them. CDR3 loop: CASSYGRVNTEAFF. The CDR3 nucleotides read TGTGCCAGCAGTTACGGCCGGGTGAACACTGAAGCTTTCTTT.

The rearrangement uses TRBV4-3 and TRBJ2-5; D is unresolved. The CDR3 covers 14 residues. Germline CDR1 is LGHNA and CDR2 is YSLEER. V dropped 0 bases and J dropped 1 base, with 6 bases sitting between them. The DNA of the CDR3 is TGCGCCAGCAGCCAAGACCAGTTCCAAGAGACCCAGTACTTC. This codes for CASSQDQFQETQYF.